This TCR beta chain is from a study of chemoradiotherapy in HPV16-positive cancers. On the study more broadly: Candidate HPV-specific clones and shared TCR motifs came from two HPV16-positive patients.

Over chemoradiotherapy, repertoires were sampled more than once. The V gene lost 1 base and the J gene lost 3 bases, with 11 bases spanning the gap. The CDR3 has 14 residues. In germline, CDR1 is SGHTS, CDR2 YDEGEE. Generated by immunoSEQ multiplex PCR, the TCRdb table keeps only in-frame clones and is missing some. The table has tens of thousands of clones, around 80% seen once. The sample holds a few counts of this clone. Its antigen is unknown. Findings and limits, study-wide: Functional assays defining HPV-specific T cells used only two HPV16-positive patients. For HPV16-positive patients, expanding HPV-responsive T cells associated with longer recurrence-free survival.

The J gene is TRBJ2-7, the V gene TRBV5-8; no reliable D call. The origin of this receptor is a human donor with HPV-associated anogenital cancer. This specimen consisted of blood, obtained from a patient who underwent chemoradiotherapy. CDR3 sequence reads: CASSLWAEDYEQYF. The CDR3 nucleotides read TGTGCCAGCAGCTTGTGGGCGGAAGACTACGAGCAGTACTTC.